The rows below give T cell receptor beta chains drawn from one sample of a study of T cell clonotyping in hematopoietic cell transplantation. Here immunoSEQ multiplex PCR was the method, and the copy in TCRdb shows in-frame clones only, minus some. This sample has thousands of clones, with about 96% found just once. Sequencing used PBMCs, obtained 100 days after allogeneic stem cell transplant. These receptors were collected from a male patient aged 35-50 years who had an allogeneic stem cell transplant from a related donor, so the T cells may come from the graft donor. Some clones in this sample may be carry-over from other donors' samples. Each CDR3 is given with its conserved first and last residue. D genes are given only for firm matches.

d_gene: .; v_gene: TRBV28; j_gene: TRBJ1-4; CDR3aa: CASREGATNEKLFF
d_gene: .; v_gene: TRBV2; j_gene: TRBJ2-7; CDR3aa: CASLRSSGRNSYEQYF
d_gene: .; v_gene: TRBV9; j_gene: TRBJ2-7; CDR3aa: CASSAGRDEQYF
d_gene: TRBD1; v_gene: TRBV2; j_gene: TRBJ1-2; CDR3aa: CASSEQGADGYTF
d_gene: TRBD1; v_gene: TRBV6-5; j_gene: TRBJ2-7; CDR3aa: CASSKRDSSYEQYF
d_gene: .; v_gene: TRBV19; j_gene: TRBJ1-6; CDR3aa: CASSLRDNSPLHF
d_gene: TRBD2; v_gene: TRBV5-6; j_gene: TRBJ2-7; CDR3aa: CASSRDRGTRNEQYF
d_gene: .; v_gene: TRBV7-6; j_gene: TRBJ2-7; CDR3aa: CASSLEGSSVYEQYF
d_gene: .; v_gene: TRBV5-1; j_gene: TRBJ1-1; CDR3aa: CASSLDIRNTEAFF
d_gene: .; v_gene: TRBV19; j_gene: TRBJ1-1; CDR3aa: CASSSVMNTEAFF
d_gene: .; v_gene: TRBV30; j_gene: TRBJ2-3; CDR3aa: CAWSARVDTQYF
d_gene: TRBD1; v_gene: TRBV27; j_gene: TRBJ1-2; CDR3aa: CASSGQGRNYGYTF
d_gene: .; v_gene: TRBV7-9; j_gene: TRBJ2-2; CDR3aa: CASSTQGSSTGELFF
d_gene: TRBD1; v_gene: TRBV6-5; j_gene: TRBJ1-5; CDR3aa: CASSYRTGDQPQHF
d_gene: TRBD2; v_gene: TRBV7-2; j_gene: TRBJ2-7; CDR3aa: CASSLTAGGPYEQYF
d_gene: .; v_gene: TRBV5-8; j_gene: TRBJ1-3; CDR3aa: CASSLAGPYSGNTIYF
d_gene: .; v_gene: TRBV11-3; j_gene: TRBJ2-7; CDR3aa: CASSLDETEQYF
d_gene: TRBD1; v_gene: TRBV13; j_gene: TRBJ1-1; CDR3aa: CASSSQGASEAFF
d_gene: .; v_gene: TRBV11-3; j_gene: TRBJ1-1; CDR3aa: CASSGSTWTPNTEAFF
d_gene: .; v_gene: TRBV6-5; j_gene: TRBJ2-7; CDR3aa: CASSYRYEQYF
d_gene: .; v_gene: TRBV6-5; j_gene: TRBJ1-1; CDR3aa: CASWTANTEAFF
d_gene: TRBD1; v_gene: TRBV6-5; j_gene: TRBJ1-1; CDR3aa: CASSYFSQGATEAFF
d_gene: .; v_gene: TRBV7-2; j_gene: TRBJ2-2; CDR3aa: CASSLGTATGELFF
d_gene: TRBD2; v_gene: TRBV11-2; j_gene: TRBJ2-3; CDR3aa: CASSLTSGGARYTQYF
d_gene: TRBD2; v_gene: TRBV2; j_gene: TRBJ2-7; CDR3aa: CASSERTSVYEQYF
d_gene: .; v_gene: TRBV7-2; j_gene: TRBJ1-5; CDR3aa: CASSLGGIQPQHF
d_gene: .; v_gene: TRBV7-2; j_gene: TRBJ2-1; CDR3aa: CASSLSGGRYNEQFF
d_gene: .; v_gene: TRBV19; j_gene: TRBJ2-3; CDR3aa: CASSIGEKLTDTQYF
d_gene: .; v_gene: TRBV6-5; j_gene: TRBJ2-7; CDR3aa: CASRDSLYEQYF
d_gene: .; v_gene: TRBV28; j_gene: TRBJ1-5; CDR3aa: CATSGAYSNQPQHF
d_gene: TRBD2; v_gene: TRBV25-1; j_gene: TRBJ2-7; CDR3aa: CASRSSGGVYEQYF
d_gene: .; v_gene: TRBV29-1; j_gene: TRBJ1-5; CDR3aa: CSVAGLDQPQHF
d_gene: TRBD1; v_gene: TRBV7-8; j_gene: TRBJ2-2; CDR3aa: CASSSPRDRGPGANTGELFF
d_gene: .; v_gene: TRBV19; j_gene: TRBJ1-1; CDR3aa: CASSIGVTEAFF
d_gene: .; v_gene: TRBV14; j_gene: TRBJ1-1; CDR3aa: CASSPPGMNTEAFF
d_gene: .; v_gene: TRBV7-6; j_gene: TRBJ2-2; CDR3aa: CASSRANTGELFF
d_gene: TRBD2; v_gene: TRBV6-5; j_gene: TRBJ2-5; CDR3aa: CASRDTSGLKETQYF
d_gene: TRBD1; v_gene: TRBV10-3; j_gene: TRBJ2-5; CDR3aa: CAISESGDSQETQYF
d_gene: .; v_gene: TRBV7-6; j_gene: TRBJ1-5; CDR3aa: CASSLGHLKAQHF
d_gene: .; v_gene: TRBV7-2; j_gene: TRBJ1-3; CDR3aa: CASSPVGTPGLGNTIYF
d_gene: .; v_gene: TRBV19; j_gene: TRBJ1-5; CDR3aa: CASSIGIQPQHF
d_gene: .; v_gene: TRBV5-1; j_gene: TRBJ1-2; CDR3aa: CASSSPEVYGYTF
d_gene: TRBD1; v_gene: TRBV7-2; j_gene: TRBJ1-2; CDR3aa: CASSLPGQARLGYGYTF
d_gene: TRBD1; v_gene: TRBV6-5; j_gene: TRBJ1-5; CDR3aa: CASSKGTGQNQPQHF
d_gene: .; v_gene: TRBV6-5; j_gene: TRBJ2-1; CDR3aa: CASSWWVGQFF
d_gene: TRBD1; v_gene: TRBV4-3; j_gene: TRBJ2-7; CDR3aa: CASSQGFGDRGVSYEQYF
d_gene: .; v_gene: TRBV19; j_gene: TRBJ1-3; CDR3aa: CASSIRGVGSGNTIYF
d_gene: .; v_gene: TRBV4-1; j_gene: TRBJ2-7; CDR3aa: CASSHADSEQYF
d_gene: .; v_gene: TRBV2; j_gene: TRBJ1-6; CDR3aa: CASRTTANSPLHF
d_gene: .; v_gene: TRBV4-3; j_gene: TRBJ1-5; CDR3aa: CASSQGAAGPGGSSNQPQHF
d_gene: .; v_gene: TRBV6-6; j_gene: TRBJ2-7; CDR3aa: CASSPPYEQYF
d_gene: TRBD1; v_gene: TRBV2; j_gene: TRBJ2-7; CDR3aa: CASREGPGQGGYEQYF
d_gene: .; v_gene: TRBV7-9; j_gene: TRBJ1-1; CDR3aa: CAIVTGGNTEAFF
d_gene: .; v_gene: TRBV29-1; j_gene: TRBJ1-2; CDR3aa: CSVELQGCYGYTF
d_gene: .; v_gene: TRBV5-1; j_gene: TRBJ2-5; CDR3aa: CASMAQGGQETQYF